These 25 T cell receptor beta chains were all obtained from the same sample, sequenced in a study of blood T cell repertoires in COVID-19. Generated by immunoSEQ multiplex PCR, the TCRdb table keeps only in-frame clones and is missing some. The sample comprises 200,000 to 300,000 clones, about nine tenths of which are singletons, and 0.83% rests with the top ten. The specimen sequenced was peripheral blood. Receptor source: a man aged 25-40 years with COVID-19, enrolled during active disease.

The CDR3 DNA reads as TGTGCCAGCAGCCAAGAGACTACACCGGGACAGGGGGCCGTCTACGAGCAGTACTTC. This codes for CASSQETTPGQGAVYEQYF. The chain has TRBV3-1 (or the pseudogene TRBV3-2) and TRBJ2-7, with 12 positions matching TRBD1. This CDR3 is built from 19 residues. J was trimmed by 3 bases and V by 0 bases; bases with no gene match: 12. The germline V gene encodes CDR1 LGHDT and CDR2 YNNKEL (reference sequence).

J is TRBJ1-2 and V is TRBV7-9, with 10 bases that match TRBD1. Germline V gene lookup returns CDR1 SEHNR and CDR2 FQNEAQ (reference sequence). Trimming cost V 5 bases and J 3 bases; bases outside gene matches: 6. This CDR3 spans 15 amino acids. The CDR3 loop reads CASSERQGADYGYTF. CDR3 nucleotide sequence: TGTGCCAGCAGCGAACGACAGGGGGCTGACTATGGCTACACCTTC.

Here the CDR3 reads CASSIAGGPNQPQHF. The CDR3 DNA reads TGTGCCAGTAGTATCGCCGGGGGACCCAATCAGCCCCAGCATTTT. This sequence joins TRBV19 and TRBJ1-5, with a weak D call TRBD1 (5 bases). With 3 bases removed from V and 3 bases from J, the gap between germline ends came to 12 bases. This CDR3 is built from 15 residues. Germline V gene sequence: CDR1 LNHDA, CDR2 SQIVND (reference sequence).

This rearrangement joins TRBV10-1 to TRBJ1-4; D remains unclear. Per germline, CDR1 WNHNN and CDR2 SYGVQD (reference sequence). CDR3 length: 15 amino acids. V was shortened by 8 bases and J by 4 bases, with 17 bases between the two germline ends. CDR3 in amino acids: CASAARVGSNEKLFF. Written as DNA, the CDR3 is TGCGCCAGCGCCGCTCGAGTAGGGAGTAATGAAAAACTGTTTTTT.

The chain uses TRBV4-1 and TRBJ2-2; 11 bases map to TRBD1. CDR3 length: 19 amino acids. Germline CDR1 and CDR2: MGHRA and YSYEKL. V lost 4 bases and J lost 2; bases outside the gene matches: 12. The DNA for the CDR3 is TGCGCCAGCAGCCTTAATACCGGGACAGGGGGTAAAAACACCGGGGAGCTGTTTTTT. Translating gives CASSLNTGTGGKNTGELFF.

V and J are TRBV10-1 and TRBJ2-2; the D gene is possibly TRBD1 (6 bases). V was shortened by 6 bases and J by 2 bases, with 7 bases between the two germline ends. There are 13 residues in the CDR3. Germline assignment: CDR1 WNHNN and CDR2 SYGVQD (reference sequence). The CDR3 spells CASRDRNTGELFF. The CDR3 DNA is TGCGCCAGCAGGGACAGAAACACCGGGGAGCTGTTTTTT.

V and J are TRBV10-3 and TRBJ2-7; TRBD1 is a possible D gene (6 bases). The V end lost 2 bases, the J end lost 2 bases, and 10 bases lay between the germline ends. There are 14 residues in the CDR3. The germline V gene encodes CDR1 ENHRY and CDR2 SYGVKD. DNA for the CDR3: TGTGCCATCAGTGAGGGGGGCTTGACCTACGAGCAGTACTTC. It codes for CAISEGGLTYEQYF.

The chain is built from TRBV7-7 and TRBJ2-3; no clear D. Germline V CDR1 and CDR2: SSHAT, FNYEAQ (reference sequence). V dropped 1 base and J dropped 0 bases, with 11 bases sitting between them. CDR3 length equals 16 residues. The chain's CDR3 is CASSLGNGLSTDTQYF. The CDR3 DNA reads TGTGCCAGCAGCTTAGGCAACGGTCTGAGCACAGATACGCAGTATTTT.

J is TRBJ1-2 and V is TRBV11-2; the match to TRBD1 covers 7 bases. The V segment lost 1 base and the J segment 4 bases; nucleotides outside the gene matches: 3. The V gene's germline CDR1 is SGHAT and CDR2 FQNNGV. There are 14 residues in the CDR3. This CDR3 is CASSLVGQVYGYTF. CDR3 DNA: TGTGCCAGCAGCTTAGTAGGACAGGTCTATGGCTACACCTTC. The whole variable domain, remainder taken from reference TRBV11-2 and TRBJ1-2, is EAGVAQSPRYKIIEKRQSVAFWCNPISGHATLYWYQQILGQGPKLLIQFQNNGVVDDSQLPKDRFSAERLKGVDSTLKIQPAKLEDSAVYLCASSLVGQVYGYTFGSGTRLTVV.

This chain uses TRBV3-1 (or the pseudogene TRBV3-2) with TRBJ2-3; perhaps TRBD2 as D (6 bases). Trimming left V 2 bases short and J 10 bases short, with 10 bases between. This CDR3 is built from 12 residues. CDR1 LGHDT and CDR2 YNNKEL come from the germline V gene (reference sequence). CDR3 in amino acids: CASSQLGTPQYF. Written as DNA, the CDR3 is TGTGCCAGCAGCCAATTAGGGACTCCGCAGTATTTT.

This rearrangement joins TRBV7-2 to TRBJ2-3, with TRBD2 matching 9 bases. Losses at the gene ends were 1 base for V and 7 bases for J; bases not matched to a gene: 6. The CDR3 runs to 15 residues. Germline V lookup: CDR1 SGHTA, CDR2 FQGNSA. The CDR3 reads CASSLVAGVTHTQYF. Here the CDR3 DNA reads TGTGCCAGCAGCTTAGTAGCGGGGGTCACCCATACGCAGTATTTT.

The rearrangement uses TRBV5-4 and TRBJ2-4; TRBD2 agrees at 7 bases. In germline, CDR1 is SGHNT, CDR2 YYREEE (reference sequence). The CDR3 is 14 residues long. The ends lost 3 bases at V and 7 bases at J; junction bases unmatched: 7. The CDR3 nucleotides are TGTGCCAGCAGCTACGGGACTACGTTGAACATTCAGTACTTC. Translated: CASSYGTTLNIQYF.

This chain uses TRBV7-2 with TRBJ2-7; TRBD1 matches 8 bases. This CDR3 comprises 18 residues. The trim removed 1 base at V and 4 bases at J, leaving 15 bases unmatched. The germline gives CDR1 SGHTA, CDR2 FQGNSA. The CDR3 loop is CASSLVLGRGQYAYEQYF. CDR3 sequence (DNA): TGTGCCAGCAGCTTAGTTTTGGGCAGGGGGCAGTATGCGTACGAGCAGTACTTC.

About this clone: The junction shows a germline mismatch at one end, possibly a read error. The V gene is TRBV7-6, the J gene TRBJ2-1; TRBD1 matches at 7 bases. This CDR3 spans 15 amino acids. Looked up from germline, CDR1 is SGHVS and CDR2 is FNYEAQ. This CDR3 reads CASSLRRGQYNEQFF. CDR3 DNA sequence: TGCGCCAGCAGCTTACGACGGGGACAGTACAATGAGCAGTTCTTC.

V and J are TRBV6-5 and TRBJ1-1, with D perhaps TRBD1 (6 bases). V dropped 7 bases and J dropped 3 bases, with 9 bases sitting between them. The germline V gene encodes CDR1 MNHEY and CDR2 SVGAGI. This CDR3 comprises 12 residues. The CDR3 sequence is CASTPGDTEAFF. The CDR3 nucleotides are TGTGCCAGCACCCCAGGGGACACTGAAGCTTTCTTT.

This chain links TRBV11-2 with TRBJ1-2; D remains unclear. The CDR3 spans 15 residues. Germline CDR1 is SGHAT and CDR2 is FQNNGV. The ends were cut back, 3 bases at V and 4 bases at J, with 15 bases in the middle. CDR3 sequence: CASSFRGGSPYGYTF. CDR3 nucleotide sequence: TGTGCCAGCAGCTTTCGGGGAGGGAGTCCCTATGGCTACACCTTC.

This rearrangement joins TRBV9 to TRBJ2-2, with a weak D call TRBD2 (9 bases). The germline CDR1 and CDR2 sequences are SGDLS and YYNGEE. V was trimmed by 4 bases and J by 6 bases, leaving 31 bases between them. The CDR3 contains 20 residues. CDR3 region: CASSPRTGGLVRGGSGELFF. The CDR3 nucleotides are TGTGCCAGCAGCCCCCGCACAGGGGGGTTGGTGCGGGGGGGCTCCGGGGAGCTGTTTTTT. The full variable domain, its missing parts supplied by reference TRBV9 and TRBJ2-2, is DSGVTQTPKHLITATGQRVTLRCSPRSGDLSVYWYQQSLDQGLQFLIQYYNGEERAKGNILERFSAQQFPDLHSELNLSSLELGDSALYFCASSPRTGGLVRGGSGELFFGEGSRLTVL.

This chain links TRBV11-2 with TRBJ1-2, with 9 positions matching TRBD1. The V segment lost 1 base and the J segment 8 bases; nucleotides outside the gene matches: 11. Germline CDR1 SGHAT, CDR2 FQNNGV. The CDR3 consists of 16 residues. CDR3 nucleotides: TGTGCCAGCAGCTTAGGGACAGGGGCCGTCGTTTTCGGCTACACCTTC. This encodes CASSLGTGAVVFGYTF.

V is TRBV2 and J is TRBJ2-3, with D perhaps TRBD2 (6 bases). Germline CDR1 SNHLY, CDR2 FYNNEI. There are 17 residues in the CDR3. V lost 0 bases, J lost 4 bases, and 17 bases lay in between. CDR3 in DNA: TGTGCCAGCAGTGAAGCCGATCTGACTAGTGGGTCAGATACGCAGTATTTT. Residues: CASSEADLTSGSDTQYF.

CDR3 sequence: CASSSQGIGELFF. In DNA, the CDR3 is TGTGCCAGCAGCTCACAGGGTATCGGGGAGCTGTTTTTT. The chain links TRBV5-4 to TRBJ2-2; a possible D gene is TRBD1 (6 bases). The germline gives CDR1 SGHNT, CDR2 YYREEE (reference sequence). The CDR3 has 13 amino acids. Trimming stripped 3 bases from V and 7 bases from J, with 10 bases between.

J is TRBJ1-2 and V is TRBV19; D is unclear. Trimming pared 5 bases from V and 2 bases from J, leaving 24 bases between. Per germline, CDR1 LNHDA and CDR2 SQIVND (reference sequence). There are 18 residues in the CDR3. The CDR3 DNA reads TGTGCCAGTAGTCCCACCCCCCTTGGAGGATCCAACAACTATGGCTACACCTTC. Residues: CASSPTPLGGSNNYGYTF. The full variable domain, its missing parts supplied by reference TRBV19 and TRBJ1-2, is DGGITQSPKYLFRKEGQNVTLSCEQNLNHDAMYWYRQDPGQGLRLIYYSQIVNDFQKGDIAEGYSVSREKKESFPLTVTSAQKNPTAFYLCASSPTPLGGSNNYGYTFGSGTRLTVV.

The chain has TRBV7-2 and TRBJ1-4; perhaps TRBD1 as D (6 bases). The CDR3 length is 14 residues. V lost 5 bases and J lost 2, with 9 bases in between. In germline, CDR1 is SGHTA, CDR2 FQGNSA. The CDR3, as DNA: TGTGCCAGCAGCATACAGGGTACTAATGAAAAACTGTTTTTT. As protein: CASSIQGTNEKLFF.

The chain has TRBV13 and TRBJ1-5; 10 nucleotides agree with TRBD1. The length of the CDR3 is 17 residues. The germline V gene encodes CDR1 PRHDT and CDR2 FYEKMQ (reference sequence). V shed 5 bases and J 0 bases; nucleotides not matched to a gene: 7. The CDR3 nucleotides are TGTGCCAGCAGCCAACGACAGGGGGCTTATAGCAATCAGCCCCAGCATTTT. Protein product: CASSQRQGAYSNQPQHF.

The CDR3 nucleotides are TGTGCCAGCAGCCCCGACGGGGGGAGCAATCAGCCCCAGCATTTT. Protein product: CASSPDGGSNQPQHF. The V and J genes are TRBV3-1 (or the pseudogene TRBV3-2) and TRBJ1-5, with a possible D match to TRBD1 (5 bases). The germline gives CDR1 LGHDT, CDR2 YNNKEL (reference sequence). V shed 4 bases and J shed 1 base, with 11 bases lying between them. The CDR3 is made up of 15 amino acids.

V usage is TRBV27 and J usage is TRBJ1-2; TRBD1 matches at 7 bases. The CDR3 loop spans 16 amino acids. V was clipped by 5 bases and J by 6 bases; unmatched bases: 15. Germline CDR1 is MNHEY and CDR2 is SMNVEV (reference sequence). The CDR3 is CASSLLGRAGGDGYTF. The CDR3 DNA follows: TGTGCCAGCAGTCTTCTCGGTCGGGCAGGGGGAGATGGCTACACCTTC.